This T cell receptor (beta chain) was retrieved from a study of patients with pleural tuberculosis. TCRdb reprocessed the reads via MiXCR and lists one record per CDR3 protein. The table shows 25,000 to 35,000 distinct CDR3 sequences, with about a sixth occurring only once. Ten or more counts support this clonotype. This CDR3 has 12 amino acids. The V gene lost 5 bases and the J gene lost 4 bases, with 6 bases spanning the gap. Germline V gene lookup returns CDR1 LNHDA and CDR2 SQIVND (reference sequence). The sequence was collected from a human donor with pleural tuberculosis. The chain employs TRBV19 and TRBJ1-5; D unresolved. The sequencing sample was made of peripheral blood. CDR3 protein: CASSWVNQPQHF. In DNA, the CDR3 is TGTGCCAGTAGTTGGGTAAATCAGCCCCAGCATTTT.